The clone carrying this TCR beta chain has only a few counts. What it recognizes is unknown. TCRdb reprocessed the 5' RACE reads via MiXCR and lists one record per CDR3 protein. This sample has 10,000 to 15,000 distinct CDR3 sequences, with around 15% found just once. This specimen comes from a study of T-cell memory formation after mild COVID-19. Study conclusions and caveats: The pre-infection memory compartment contained some responding clones, suggesting cross-reactive memory joined.

Material for sequencing was PBMCs or a T cell subset sorted from them (not recorded which). This clonotype was obtained from a man aged 18 to 30 who had mild COVID-19 (a few samples of this study predate the infection). Cell type and time point are not known.

The CDR3 bases are TGTGCCAGCAGCGTAGGCGGGGGCACCTACGAGCAGTACTTC. Its protein product is CASSVGGGTYEQYF. The rearrangement links TRBV9 to TRBJ2-7; a weak D match, TRBD2 (7 bases). The V gene's germline CDR1 is SGDLS and CDR2 YYNGEE. The CDR3 has 14 residues. V dropped 0 bases and J dropped 2 bases, with 9 bases sitting between them.